One and the same sample provided the 9 T cell receptor beta chains below, sequenced in a study of CD8 T cell repertoires and HIV-1 epitope variants. The protocol was immunoSEQ multiplex PCR, while the TCRdb copy is restricted to in-frame clones and leaves out a portion. The sample has about 95,000 clones, roughly four fifths seen once. Sample: uncultured baseline CD8+ T cells from peripheral blood mononuclear cells (PBMCs). These receptor sequences come from a male donor with HIV.

The V gene is TRBV10-3, the J gene TRBJ2-1; 9 bases are a match to TRBD2. Germline CDR1 is ENHRY and CDR2 is SYGVKD. The CDR3 runs 15 residues. V shed 6 bases and J 9 bases; nucleotides not matched to a gene: 12. CDR3 amino acids: CAIRQGVSGSSEQFF. DNA for the CDR3: TGTGCCATCAGACAAGGTGTTAGCGGGAGTTCTGAGCAGTTCTTC.

This chain joins TRBV6-5 and TRBJ1-1; a possible D gene is TRBD1 (5 bases). This CDR3 is 14 amino acids long. Germline V gene sequence: CDR1 MNHEY, CDR2 SVGAGI. V gave up 6 bases and J gave up 5 bases, with 16 bases separating them. The CDR3 DNA sequence: TGTGCCAGCAGCCCCGGCCGGGGGAGGACTGAAGCTTTCTTT. Protein product: CASSPGRGRTEAFF.

This clone occurred once. V usage is TRBV5-1 and J usage is TRBJ2-3; no reliable D call. Germline CDR1 SGHRS, CDR2 YFSETQ. V was shortened by 3 bases and J by 1 base, with 9 bases between the two germline ends. The CDR3 runs to 14 residues. CDR3 sequence reads: CASSSQSGTDTQYF. DNA for the CDR3: TGCGCCAGCAGCTCTCAATCGGGCACAGATACGCAGTATTTT.

The gene calls are TRBV14 and TRBJ2-6; D remains ambiguous. The CDR3 runs 15 residues. Trimming cost V 4 bases and J 0 bases, with 7 bases left between them. In germline, CDR1 is SGHDN, CDR2 FVKESK. The CDR3 region is CASSLRVSGANVLTF. In nucleotides, the CDR3 is TGTGCCAGCAGCCTCAGAGTCTCTGGGGCCAACGTCCTGACTTTC.

This sequence joins TRBV19 and TRBJ1-5; the D gene is possibly TRBD1 (6 bases). The V gene's germline CDR1 is LNHDA and CDR2 SQIVND (reference sequence). This CDR3 is 14 amino acids long. V was cut by 3 bases and J by 5 bases, with 11 bases left in between. The CDR3 DNA sequence: TGTGCCAGTAGTATGGGGAGGACAGATCAGCCCCAGCATTTT. Encoded protein: CASSMGRTDQPQHF. Full variable domain (remainder filled in from reference TRBV19 and TRBJ1-5): DGGITQSPKYLFRKEGQNVTLSCEQNLNHDAMYWYRQDPGQGLRLIYYSQIVNDFQKGDIAEGYSVSREKKESFPLTVTSAQKNPTAFYLCASSMGRTDQPQHFGDGTRLSIL.

J is TRBJ1-5 and V is TRBV28; 8 nucleotides align to TRBD1. The CDR3 covers 17 residues. The trim removed 2 bases at V and 4 bases at J, leaving 10 bases unmatched. In germline, CDR1 is MDHEN, CDR2 SYDVKM. CDR3 coding DNA: TGTGCCAGCAGTTTAGCACAGACAGGGGTTGATAATCAGCCCCAGCATTTT. Translated: CASSLAQTGVDNQPQHF.

V and J are TRBV16 and TRBJ2-7; TRBD1 aligns across 7 bases. This CDR3 is built from 15 residues. Trimming took 2 bases from V and 4 from J; bases not matched to a gene: 8. From germline, CDR1 is KGHSY and CDR2 FQNENV. The CDR3 nucleotides read TGTGCCAGCAGCCAAGCCCGAGACAGGGAATACGAGCAGTACTTC. Amino acid sequence: CASSQARDREYEQYF.

The table lists this clone with a few counts. The gene calls are TRBV27 and TRBJ1-6; tentative D call: TRBD1 (5 bases). The length of the CDR3 is 14 residues. V was cut by 4 bases and J by 6 bases, with 10 bases left in between. Germline CDR1 reads MNHEY; CDR2 reads SMNVEV (reference sequence). In DNA form, the CDR3 reads TGTGCCAGCAGTTCCGTCAGGGCTAATTCACCCCTCCACTTT. Translation gives CASSSVRANSPLHF.

The chain uses TRBV9 and TRBJ2-1, with 9 positions matching TRBD2. This CDR3 spans 16 amino acids. The junction had 6 bases not matched to a gene; V was cut back by 2 bases and J by 3 bases. Germline V lookup: CDR1 SGDLS, CDR2 YYNGEE. The CDR3 sequence: CASSVMTSGYYNEQFF. CDR3 in DNA: TGTGCCAGCAGCGTTATGACTAGCGGCTACTACAATGAGCAGTTCTTC.